The 23 T cell receptor beta chains listed next were all sequenced from one sample in a study of shared clonotypes between healthy human individuals. Only in-frame clones appear in the TCRdb table, and some are missing; sequencing was by immunoSEQ multiplex PCR. The sample lists roughly 500,000 clones, roughly four fifths occurring once. Sequencing was carried out using PBMCs. The receptors were sampled from a woman aged 40 to 55 in good health. Some clones in this sample may be carry-over from other donors' samples.

The rearrangement links TRBV18 to TRBJ2-1; TRBD1 matches 9 bases. Trimming took 6 bases from V and 5 from J; bases not matched to a gene: 5. The CDR3 spans 14 residues. Germline values: CDR1 KGHSH, CDR2 LQKENI. CDR3 DNA: TGTGCCAGCTCTCCCACAGGGGGCAACAATGAGCAGTTCTTC. Protein sequence: CASSPTGGNNEQFF.

V usage is TRBV5-1 and J usage is TRBJ1-1; D is unclear. From germline, CDR1 is SGHRS and CDR2 YFSETQ. This CDR3 is 14 amino acids long. V was clipped by 0 bases and J by 4 bases, with 10 bases between them. The CDR3: CASSLAPDLTEAFF. CDR3 nucleotide sequence: TGCGCCAGCAGCTTGGCCCCTGACCTCACTGAAGCTTTCTTT.

The gene calls are TRBV18 and TRBJ2-2; D is ambiguous. Trimming took 3 bases from V and 1 from J, leaving 3 bases between them. The germline V gene has CDR1 KGHSH and CDR2 LQKENI. This CDR3 has 13 residues. CDR3 residues: CASSPQNTGELFF. The CDR3, as DNA: TGTGCCAGCTCACCTCAGAACACCGGGGAGCTGTTTTTT.

This clone has only a few counts. V usage is TRBV4-2 and J usage is TRBJ2-2; 7 bases map to TRBD2. Germline trimming cut 1 base from V and 0 bases from J; bases unmatched to any gene: 5. The CDR3 contains 17 residues. Germline V gives CDR1 LGHNA, CDR2 YNFKEQ. For the CDR3, the DNA is TGTGCCAGCAGCCAAGGGGAGCGGGAAACGAACACCGGGGAGCTGTTTTTT. Its translation: CASSQGERETNTGELFF.

The chain has TRBV7-2 and TRBJ1-2; D perhaps matches TRBD1 (6 bases). Trimming removed 1 base from V and 0 bases from J, with 12 bases in between. The CDR3 sequence is 16 residues long. The germline CDR1 and CDR2 sequences are SGHTA and FQGNSA. The CDR3: CASSLETGRSNYGYTF. The CDR3 DNA sequence: TGTGCCAGCAGCTTAGAAACAGGGCGCTCTAACTATGGCTACACCTTC.

The chain carries TRBV25-1 and TRBJ1-1; 8 nucleotides line up with TRBD1. Germline CDR1 and CDR2: MGHDK and SYGVNS. J was trimmed by 4 bases and V by 6 bases; bases with no gene match: 4. This CDR3 has 13 residues. CDR3 loop: CASRKTGATEAFF. In DNA, the CDR3 is TGTGCCAGCAGGAAGACAGGGGCCACTGAAGCTTTCTTT.

This clone is categorized as medium-sized. The same CDR3 is also encoded by other DNA sequences in this sample. This chain uses TRBV2 with TRBJ1-1, with D possibly matching TRBD1 (6 bases). Deletions cut 7 bases from V and 8 bases from J, with 17 bases between. This CDR3 is built from 13 residues. Germline V CDR1 and CDR2: SNHLY, FYNNEI. CDR3 in amino acids: CASKVEDSREAFF. The CDR3, as DNA: TGTGCCAGCAAGGTCGAGGACAGCCGAGAAGCTTTCTTT.

The gene calls are TRBV27 and TRBJ2-7; a weak D match, TRBD2 (7 bases). Trimming shortened V by 8 bases and J by 3 bases, and 17 bases separated the two germline ends. This CDR3 is 14 amino acids long. CDR1 and CDR2 (germline): MNHEY, SMNVEV (reference sequence). As DNA, the CDR3 is TGTGCCAGCTCCCCTCGAGGGGGGGGCTACGAGCAGTACTTC. Amino acids: CASSPRGGGYEQYF.

The rearrangement uses TRBV19 and TRBJ1-2; D unclear. This CDR3 is 14 amino acids long. V was cut by 0 bases and J by 5 bases, with 10 bases left in between. CDR1 LNHDA and CDR2 SQIVND come from the germline V gene (reference sequence). The CDR3 DNA reads as TGTGCCAGTAGTATAGATCTAGGCTCGTATGGCTACACCTTC. Translated: CASSIDLGSYGYTF.

This clone was counted between two and nine times. The rearrangement uses TRBV2 and TRBJ1-1; D is uncertain. With 3 bases removed from V and 5 bases from J, the gap between germline ends came to 10 bases. The CDR3 has 13 residues. Germline assignment: CDR1 SNHLY and CDR2 FYNNEI. The CDR3 nucleotides are TGTGCCAGCAGTGATCACATCCGGACTGAAGCTTTCTTT. Protein product: CASSDHIRTEAFF.

The chain has TRBV2 and TRBJ2-5; D is undetermined. Near its end, the DNA agrees better with TRBJ2-7, so the J call may be wrong. CDR3 length: 13 amino acids. Germline V gene lookup returns CDR1 SNHLY and CDR2 FYNNEI. CDR3 amino acids: CASSEGVRYEQYF. DNA for the CDR3: TGTGCCAGCAGTGAAGGTGTCCGCTACGAGCAGTACTTC.

V is TRBV30 and J is TRBJ1-1; D unresolved. Deletions cut 2 bases from V and 5 bases from J, with 12 bases between. The CDR3 runs to 13 residues. Germline V CDR1 and CDR2: GTSNPN, SVGIG (reference sequence). The CDR3 is CAWSRGGYTEAFF. The DNA of the CDR3 is TGTGCCTGGAGTCGCGGCGGGTATACTGAAGCTTTCTTT.

This clone was observed many times. This chain connects TRBV25-1 to TRBJ2-7, with TRBD2 matching 8 bases. Germline loops: CDR1 MGHDK, CDR2 SYGVNS. The CDR3 extends over 14 amino acids. Germline trimming cut 4 bases from V and 3 bases from J; bases unmatched to any gene: 5. The DNA for the CDR3 is TGTGCCAGCAGTGCCCCCGGGGGGGTCTACGAGCAGTACTTC. Its translation is CASSAPGGVYEQYF.

V usage is TRBV7-3 and J usage is TRBJ1-1, with D unresolved. CDR3 length equals 13 residues. The V end was cut by 2 bases, the J end by 3 bases, with 7 bases between. Germline CDR1 reads SGHTA; CDR2 reads FQGTGA. CDR3 nucleotides: TGTGCCAGCAGCTTACCTGGGGACACTGAAGCTTTCTTT. Residues: CASSLPGDTEAFF.

The table lists this clone with a few counts. The genes are TRBV6-1 and TRBJ1-1; 9 bases map to TRBD1. CDR1 MNHNS and CDR2 SASEGT come from the germline V gene. The V and J ends lost 1 base and 8 bases, in that order; junction bases with no gene match: 2. The CDR3 has 13 amino acids. The CDR3 DNA follows: TGTGCCAGCAGTGAAGGGGACAGGGAGGAAGCTTTCTTT. This sequence encodes CASSEGDREEAFF.

The rearrangement uses TRBV15 and TRBJ2-5; TRBD2 aligns across 7 bases. CDR1 and CDR2 (germline): LNHNV, YYDKDF (reference sequence). The length of the CDR3 is 15 residues. The ends lost 0 bases at V and 4 bases at J; junction bases unmatched: 5. CDR3 region: CATSRDLGEGETQYF. The CDR3 DNA sequence: TGTGCCACCAGCAGAGACTTGGGGGAGGGAGAGACCCAGTACTTC.

This clone was seen ten or more times. This chain connects TRBV28 to TRBJ1-1, with D hard to call. Trimming took 5 bases from V and 0 from J, leaving 7 bases between them. CDR1 is MDHEN, CDR2 SYDVKM, per germline. The CDR3 consists of 13 residues. CDR3: CASSEGMNTEAFF. The CDR3 DNA sequence: TGTGCCAGCAGTGAAGGAATGAACACTGAAGCTTTCTTT. The entire variable domain, with the rest obtained from reference TRBV28 and TRBJ1-1, is as follows: DVKVTQSSRYLVKRTGEKVFLECVQDMDHENMFWYRQDPGLGLRLIYFSYDVKMKEKGDIPEGYSVSREKKERFSLILESASTNQTSMYLCASSEGMNTEAFFGQGTRLTVV.

The genes are TRBV6-5 and TRBJ2-3, with D possibly TRBD1 on 6 matching bases. CDR1 MNHEY and CDR2 SVGAGI come from the germline V gene. Trimming left V 6 bases short and J 8 bases short, with 18 bases between. The CDR3 sequence is 14 residues long. CDR3 nucleotides: TGTGCCAGCAGCCGTAGTCATGGGGGCGTTACGCAGTATTTT. It is translated as CASSRSHGGVTQYF.

This clone was detected a few times. This chain joins TRBV27 and TRBJ1-5; no clear D. The germline gives CDR1 MNHEY, CDR2 SMNVEV (reference sequence). The V gene lost 2 bases and the J gene lost 3 bases, with 5 bases spanning the gap. The length of the CDR3 is 13 residues. The DNA of the CDR3 is TGTGCCAGCAGTTTACAATTCAATCAGCCCCAGCATTTT. Protein product: CASSLQFNQPQHF.

The rearrangement links TRBV6-1 to TRBJ2-2, with D possibly matching TRBD2 (6 bases). Trimming took off 2 bases at V and 0 bases at J, with 10 bases between the two ends. This CDR3 has 16 residues. Germline CDR1 reads MNHNS; CDR2 reads SASEGT. CDR3 coding DNA: TGTGCCAGCAGTGAACCCGGGAGCCCGAACACCGGGGAGCTGTTTTTT. Protein product: CASSEPGSPNTGELFF.

About this clone itself: The same CDR3 arises from other DNA sequences in this sample as well. This rearrangement joins TRBV19 to TRBJ1-1; no reliable D call. The ends were cut back, 3 bases at V and 5 bases at J, with 10 bases in the middle. This CDR3 is 13 amino acids long. Looked up from germline, CDR1 is LNHDA and CDR2 is SQIVND (reference sequence). In nucleotides, the CDR3 is TGTGCCAGTAGTATTTCTCGTCAGACTGAAGCTTTCTTT. Translated: CASSISRQTEAFF.

This chain joins TRBV5-4 and TRBJ1-3; D is possibly TRBD1 (5 bases). CDR1 SGHNT and CDR2 YYREEE come from the germline V gene (reference sequence). The CDR3 is made up of 17 amino acids. Trimming removed 4 bases at V and 0 bases at J, with 17 bases between. The CDR3 nucleotides are TGTGCCAGCAGCCCCGGGGACCCAACTAACTCTGGAAACACCATATATTTT. The encoded protein is CASSPGDPTNSGNTIYF.

This clone has just a few counts. The chain employs TRBV10-3 and TRBJ2-5; TRBD1 aligns across 8 bases. The DNA end is more similar to TRBJ2-7, so the J call may be wrong. This CDR3 is 13 amino acids long. Germline CDR1 is ENHRY and CDR2 is SYGVKD. CDR3 DNA sequence: TGTGCCATCAGTGAGGGACAGGGTTACGAGCAGTACTTC. It codes for CAISEGQGYEQYF.